This TCR beta chain was retrieved from a study of blood T cell repertoires in COVID-19. For the study at large: The cDNA or gDNA used as material had been derived from T cells, B-cell-depleted T cells, or PBMCs.

Original data processing: Reference gene primer amplification gave nucleated cell count estimates. This table comes from immunoSEQ multiplex PCR, and its TCRdb copy is limited to in-frame clones, with some not included. The DNA was the basis for D and trimming; V, J and clone size are from that table. The profile covers some 250,000 clones, with over 75% appearing a single time and around 1.8% taken by the ten largest. The germline V gene has CDR1 SGHRS and CDR2 YFSETQ. J was trimmed by 4 bases and V by 2 bases; bases with no gene match: 6. This CDR3 is 14 amino acids long. Residents of about two dozen US areas, aged about 18 to 95 years, made up the participants. Clinical histories supplied by participants themselves formed the basis of cohort assignment.

The chain recombines TRBV5-1 with TRBJ2-7; 7 bases map to TRBD1. The origin of this receptor is a woman aged 50 to 60 who had recovered from COVID-19. The specimen sequenced was PBMCs or T cells enriched from blood (not recorded which). CDR3 region: CASSFTGASYEQYF. CDR3 nucleotides: TGCGCCAGCAGCTTTACAGGGGCGTCGTACGAGCAGTACTTC. Full variable domain (remainder filled in from reference TRBV5-1 and TRBJ2-7): KAGVTQTPRYLIKTRGQQVTLSCSPISGHRSVSWYQQTPGQGLQFLFEYFSETQRNKGNFPGRFSGRQFSNSRSEMNVSTLELGDSALYLCASSFTGASYEQYFGPGTRLTVT.